Sequencing of this T cell receptor (beta chain) was carried out in a study of T cell repertoires in cytomegalovirus infection. Study as a whole: Public TCR beta signatures provided an indication of both CMV infection and a matching HLA type.

Notes on this clonotype: Antigen: not known.

Trimming removed 5 bases from V and 0 bases from J; junction bases left unmatched: 5. The CDR3 has 15 amino acids. Germline V gene lookup returns CDR1 LNHDA and CDR2 SQIVND (reference sequence). A single record per CDR3 protein comes from TCRdb applying MiXCR to the reads. The sample has 300,000 to 400,000 distinct CDR3 sequences, around a quarter seen once. This TCR came from a human donor in good health (CMV status not recorded). Some clones in this sample may be carry-over from other donors' samples. The source material was cultured PBMCs, sampled from culture after CMV antigen stimulation. V gene TRBV19 combines with J gene TRBJ2-3; TRBD2 matches 7 bases. Here the CDR3 DNA reads TGTGCCAGTAGTGGGTTAGCGGGCAGCACAGATACGCAGTATTTT. It yields the protein CASSGLAGSTDTQYF.